The 8 T cell receptor beta chains in this list originate from one sample, sequenced in a study of cytomegalovirus exposure and HLA in healthy donors. Primers: 60 Vbeta forward and 13 Jbeta reverse. The data were produced by immunoSEQ multiplex PCR, yet TCRdb's version contains in-frame clones alone and is incomplete. There are about 87,000 clones in the sample; 74% occur only once, and around 22% lies in the top ten. Sequences were obtained from PBMCs. These receptor sequences come from a man between 25 and 39 years old in good health and CMV-seropositive.

The CDR3 loop is CASSLRESHNEQFF. CDR3 bases: TGTGCCAGCAGTTTACGGGAGAGTCACAATGAGCAGTTCTTC. V is TRBV28 and J is TRBJ2-1; tentative D call: TRBD2 (6 bases). Trimming took off 2 bases at V and 5 bases at J, with 10 bases between the two ends. Germline loops: CDR1 MDHEN, CDR2 SYDVKM. This CDR3 comprises 14 residues.

V gene TRBV7-9 combines with J gene TRBJ2-2, with TRBD1 as a possible D gene (5 bases). This CDR3 has 17 residues. CDR1 and CDR2 from the germline V gene are SEHNR and FQNEAQ (reference sequence). Trimming left V 0 bases short and J 5 bases short, with 16 bases between. The DNA of the CDR3 is TGTGCCAGCAGCTTAGCGCAGGGATTTGAACCGACCGGGGAGCTGTTTTTT. Its translation is CASSLAQGFEPTGELFF. Looking up the rest from reference TRBV7-9 and TRBJ2-2 gives the full variable domain: DTGVSQNPRHKITKRGQNVTFRCDPISEHNRLYWYRQTLGQGPEFLTYFQNEAQLEKSRLLSDRFSAERPKGSFSTLEIQRTEQGDSAMYLCASSLAQGFEPTGELFFGEGSRLTVL.

The chain couples TRBV9 to TRBJ2-7; 7 nucleotides align to TRBD2. V lost 0 bases, J lost 3 bases, and 6 bases stayed unmatched. Per the germline V gene, CDR1 is SGDLS and CDR2 is YYNGEE. The CDR3 is made up of 15 amino acids. The CDR3 loop reads CASSVGLAAFYEQYF. Here the CDR3 DNA reads TGTGCCAGCAGCGTAGGCCTAGCGGCGTTCTACGAGCAGTACTTC.

The chain uses TRBV2 and TRBJ2-7, with 8 bases that match TRBD1. V trimming: 2 bases; J trimming: 3 bases; junction bases outside the gene matches: 6. Germline V gene sequence: CDR1 SNHLY, CDR2 FYNNEI. The CDR3 spans 15 residues. The CDR3 nucleotides are TGTGCCAGCAGTGAACAGGGACAGGTTTTCTACGAGCAGTACTTC. It encodes CASSEQGQVFYEQYF.

This sequence joins TRBV7-8 and TRBJ2-5; 8 bases line up with TRBD2. Germline V gives CDR1 SGHVS, CDR2 FQNEAQ. V lost 0 bases and J lost 5; bases outside the gene matches: 11. The CDR3 contains 17 residues. The CDR3 coding sequence is TGTGCCAGCAGCTTAGCGGACAGAGCGGGAGCAGGGGAGACCCAGTACTTC. It codes for CASSLADRAGAGETQYF.

The rearrangement uses TRBV15 and TRBJ2-7; 8 bases fit TRBD1. The CDR3 is 17 residues long. Germline values: CDR1 LNHNV, CDR2 YYDKDF (reference sequence). J was trimmed by 6 bases and V by 3 bases; bases with no gene match: 16. The CDR3 coding sequence is TGTGCCACCAGCAGGGGACGGGGCAGGGGGCTGGGGAGCGAGCAGTACTTC. Residues: CATSRGRGRGLGSEQYF.

This chain connects TRBV25-1 to TRBJ2-7; D might be TRBD2 (5 bases). Trimming took off 3 bases at V and 2 bases at J, with 8 bases between the two ends. CDR3 length equals 13 residues. Germline V gene sequence: CDR1 MGHDK, CDR2 SYGVNS. CDR3 in amino acids: CASSDSGTYEQYF. For the CDR3, the DNA is TGTGCCAGCAGTGACAGCGGAACCTACGAGCAGTACTTC.

The chain employs TRBV4-1 and TRBJ1-1, with 8 bases identical to TRBD1. The CDR3 is 14 residues long. V dropped 2 bases and J dropped 1; count of bases not matched to a gene: 0. Germline V gene data show CDR1 as MGHRA and CDR2 as YSYEKL. CDR3 sequence (DNA): TGCGCCAGCAGCCAAACAGGGGGGAACACTGAAGCTTTCTTT. Translating gives CASSQTGGNTEAFF.